This entry concerns a single T cell receptor (beta chain). This specimen belongs to a study of glioma-infiltrating T cells after dendritic cell vaccination. As for the study in general: The vaccine used monocyte-derived dendritic cells pulsed overnight with autologous tumor lysate.

The CDR3 runs to 15 residues. V lost 2 bases, J lost 1 base, and 13 bases lay in between. Per germline, CDR1 SGDLS and CDR2 YYNGEE. Stated time point: after dendritic cell vaccination, including at tumor progression/relapse. Patients had residual fresh-frozen tumor tissue and more than two years of survival data. The primer mix had 60 V beta and 13 J beta primers. The data were produced by immunoSEQ multiplex PCR, yet TCRdb's version contains in-frame clones alone and is incomplete. The table includes fewer than 75,000 clones, around 85% detected once. This clonotype was obtained from a human donor with glioblastoma. The gene calls are TRBV9 and TRBJ2-7, with D maybe TRBD2 (6 bases). Specimen: blood, collected after dendritic cell vaccination. This CDR3 is CASSVSGTDSYEQYF. The CDR3 DNA is TGTGCCAGCAGCGTTTCCGGGACTGATTCCTACGAGCAGTACTTC. Full variable domain (missing parts from reference TRBV9 and TRBJ2-7): DSGVTQTPKHLITATGQRVTLRCSPRSGDLSVYWYQQSLDQGLQFLIQYYNGEERAKGNILERFSAQQFPDLHSELNLSSLELGDSALYFCASSVSGTDSYEQYFGPGTRLTVT.